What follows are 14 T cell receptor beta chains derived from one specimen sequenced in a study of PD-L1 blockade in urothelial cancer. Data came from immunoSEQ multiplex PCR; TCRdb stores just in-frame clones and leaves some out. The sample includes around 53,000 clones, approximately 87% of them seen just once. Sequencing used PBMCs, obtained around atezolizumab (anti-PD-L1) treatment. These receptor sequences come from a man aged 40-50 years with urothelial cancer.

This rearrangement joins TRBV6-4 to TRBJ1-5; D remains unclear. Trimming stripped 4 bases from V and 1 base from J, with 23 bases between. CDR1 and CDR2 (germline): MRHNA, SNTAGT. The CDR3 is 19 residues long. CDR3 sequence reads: CASSARPILVGRSNQPQHF. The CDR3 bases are TGTGCCAGCAGTGCCCGCCCCATTCTAGTTGGGAGGAGCAATCAGCCCCAGCATTTT.

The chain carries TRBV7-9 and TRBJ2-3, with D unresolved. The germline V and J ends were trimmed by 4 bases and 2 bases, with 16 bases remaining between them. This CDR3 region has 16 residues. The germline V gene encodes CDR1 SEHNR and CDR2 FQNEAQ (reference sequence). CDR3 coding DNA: TGTGCCAGCAGCTCATACCGCACAGTCCTCACAGATACGCAGTATTTT. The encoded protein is CASSSYRTVLTDTQYF.

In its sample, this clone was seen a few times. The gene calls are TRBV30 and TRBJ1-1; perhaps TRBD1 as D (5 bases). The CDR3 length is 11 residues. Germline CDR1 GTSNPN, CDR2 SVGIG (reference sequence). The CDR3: CALAGEAEAFF. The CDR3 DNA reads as TGTGCTTTGGCGGGGGAAGCTGAAGCTTTCTTT.

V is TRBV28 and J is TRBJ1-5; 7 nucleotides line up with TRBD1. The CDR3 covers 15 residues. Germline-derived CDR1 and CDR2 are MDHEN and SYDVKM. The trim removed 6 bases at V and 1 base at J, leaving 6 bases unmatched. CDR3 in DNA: TGTGCCAGCAGAAACAGGGGTATGAGCAATCAGCCCCAGCATTTT. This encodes CASRNRGMSNQPQHF.

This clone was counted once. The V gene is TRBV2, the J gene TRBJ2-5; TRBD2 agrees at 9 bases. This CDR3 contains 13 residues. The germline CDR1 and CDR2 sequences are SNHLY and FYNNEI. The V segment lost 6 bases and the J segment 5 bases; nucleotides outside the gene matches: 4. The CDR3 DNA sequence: TGTGCCAGCAGACTAAGCGGGAGGGAGACCCAGTACTTC. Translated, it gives CASRLSGRETQYF.

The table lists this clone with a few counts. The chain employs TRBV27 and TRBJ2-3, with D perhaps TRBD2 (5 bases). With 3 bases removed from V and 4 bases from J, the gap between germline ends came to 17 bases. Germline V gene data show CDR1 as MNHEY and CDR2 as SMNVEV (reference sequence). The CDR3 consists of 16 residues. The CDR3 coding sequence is TGTGCCAGCAGTTTGAGGGCGCCTAGGGCAGCAGATACGCAGTATTTT. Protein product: CASSLRAPRAADTQYF.

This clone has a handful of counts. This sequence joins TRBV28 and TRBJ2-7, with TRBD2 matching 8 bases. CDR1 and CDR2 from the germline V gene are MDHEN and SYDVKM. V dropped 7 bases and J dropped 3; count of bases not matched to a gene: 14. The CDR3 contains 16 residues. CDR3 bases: TGTGCCAGCATCCCCGGGAGCCTTGCGGGAGGCTACGAGCAGTACTTC. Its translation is CASIPGSLAGGYEQYF.

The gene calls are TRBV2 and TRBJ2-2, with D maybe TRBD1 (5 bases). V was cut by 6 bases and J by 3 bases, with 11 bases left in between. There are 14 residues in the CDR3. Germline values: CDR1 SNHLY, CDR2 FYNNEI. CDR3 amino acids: CASRKGQYTGELFF. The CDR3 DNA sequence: TGTGCCAGCAGGAAGGGGCAGTACACCGGGGAGCTGTTTTTT.

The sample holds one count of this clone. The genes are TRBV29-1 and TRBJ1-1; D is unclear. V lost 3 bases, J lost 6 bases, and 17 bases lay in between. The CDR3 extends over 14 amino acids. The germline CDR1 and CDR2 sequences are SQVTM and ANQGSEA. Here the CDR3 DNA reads TGCAGCGTTGATCGCGCTGGGTCAGGTTCTGAAGCTTTCTTT. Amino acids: CSVDRAGSGSEAFF.

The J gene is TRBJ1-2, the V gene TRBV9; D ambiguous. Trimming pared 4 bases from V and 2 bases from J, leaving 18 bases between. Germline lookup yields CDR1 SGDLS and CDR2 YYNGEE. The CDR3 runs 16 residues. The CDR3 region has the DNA TGTGCCAGCAGCCCATCTCCCCCGGTGGGCAACTATGGCTACACCTTC. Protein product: CASSPSPPVGNYGYTF. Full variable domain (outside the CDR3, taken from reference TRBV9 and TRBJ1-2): DSGVTQTPKHLITATGQRVTLRCSPRSGDLSVYWYQQSLDQGLQFLIQYYNGEERAKGNILERFSAQQFPDLHSELNLSSLELGDSALYFCASSPSPPVGNYGYTFGSGTRLTVV.

The CDR3 reads CASSYQASTNEKLFF. The CDR3 nucleotides are TGTGCCAGCAGTTACCAGGCCTCAACTAATGAAAAACTGTTTTTT. The chain has TRBV6-5 and TRBJ1-4; D call uncertain. With 2 bases removed from V and 0 bases from J, the gap between germline ends came to 7 bases. Germline CDR1 reads MNHEY; CDR2 reads SVGAGI. This CDR3 comprises 15 residues.

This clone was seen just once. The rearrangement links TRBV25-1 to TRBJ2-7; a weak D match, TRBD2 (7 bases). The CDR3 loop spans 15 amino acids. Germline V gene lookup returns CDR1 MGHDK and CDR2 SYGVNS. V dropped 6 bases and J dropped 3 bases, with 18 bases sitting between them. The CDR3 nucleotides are TGTGCCAGCAGCCCCCCCCGCGGGGGCGGCTACGAGCAGTACTTC. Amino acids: CASSPPRGGGYEQYF.

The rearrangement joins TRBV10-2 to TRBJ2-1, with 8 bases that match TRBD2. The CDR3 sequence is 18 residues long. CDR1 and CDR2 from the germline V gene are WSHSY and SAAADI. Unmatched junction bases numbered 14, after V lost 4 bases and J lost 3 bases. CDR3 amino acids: CASSVLAGGAPHYNEQFF. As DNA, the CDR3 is TGCGCCAGCAGTGTCCTAGCGGGCGGGGCCCCTCACTACAATGAGCAGTTCTTC.

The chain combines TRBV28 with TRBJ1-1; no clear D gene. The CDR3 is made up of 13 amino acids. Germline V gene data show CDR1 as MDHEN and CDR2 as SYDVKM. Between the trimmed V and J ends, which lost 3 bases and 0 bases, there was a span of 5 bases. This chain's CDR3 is CASSFNMNTEAFF. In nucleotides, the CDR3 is TGTGCCAGCAGTTTTAACATGAACACTGAAGCTTTCTTT.